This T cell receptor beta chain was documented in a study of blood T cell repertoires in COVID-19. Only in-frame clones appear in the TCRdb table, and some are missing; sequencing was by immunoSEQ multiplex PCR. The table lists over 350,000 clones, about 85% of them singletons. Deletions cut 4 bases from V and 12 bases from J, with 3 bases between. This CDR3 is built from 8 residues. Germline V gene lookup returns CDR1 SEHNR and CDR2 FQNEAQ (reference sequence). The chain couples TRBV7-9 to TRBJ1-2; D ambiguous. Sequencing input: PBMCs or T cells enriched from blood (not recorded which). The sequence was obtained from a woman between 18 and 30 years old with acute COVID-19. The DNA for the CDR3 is TGTGCCAGCAGCTCCGACACCTTC. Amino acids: CASSSDTF.